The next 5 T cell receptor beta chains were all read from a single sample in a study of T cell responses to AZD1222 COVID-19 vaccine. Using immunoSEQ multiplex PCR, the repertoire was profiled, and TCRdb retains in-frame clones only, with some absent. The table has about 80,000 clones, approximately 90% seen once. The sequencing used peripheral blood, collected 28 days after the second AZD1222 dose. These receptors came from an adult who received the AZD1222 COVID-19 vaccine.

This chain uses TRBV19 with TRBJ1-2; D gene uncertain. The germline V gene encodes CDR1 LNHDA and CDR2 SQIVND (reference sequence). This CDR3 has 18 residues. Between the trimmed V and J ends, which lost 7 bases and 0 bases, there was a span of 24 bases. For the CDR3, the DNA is TGTGCCAGTAATCCCTTTCACCGGTCGGGGAGCACTAACTATGGCTACACCTTC. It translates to CASNPFHRSGSTNYGYTF.

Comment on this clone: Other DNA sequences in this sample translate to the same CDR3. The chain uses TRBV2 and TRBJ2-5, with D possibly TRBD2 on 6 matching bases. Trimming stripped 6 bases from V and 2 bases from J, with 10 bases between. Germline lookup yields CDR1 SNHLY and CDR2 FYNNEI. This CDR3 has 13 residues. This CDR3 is CASRRELQETQYF. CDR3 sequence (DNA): TGTGCCAGCAGGCGGGAACTTCAAGAGACCCAGTACTTC.

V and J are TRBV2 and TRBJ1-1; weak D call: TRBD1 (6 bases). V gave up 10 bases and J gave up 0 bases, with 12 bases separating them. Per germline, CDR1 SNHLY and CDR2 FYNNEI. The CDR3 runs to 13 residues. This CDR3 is CAINRAMNTEAFF. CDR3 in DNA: TGTGCCATCAACAGGGCGATGAACACTGAAGCTTTCTTT.

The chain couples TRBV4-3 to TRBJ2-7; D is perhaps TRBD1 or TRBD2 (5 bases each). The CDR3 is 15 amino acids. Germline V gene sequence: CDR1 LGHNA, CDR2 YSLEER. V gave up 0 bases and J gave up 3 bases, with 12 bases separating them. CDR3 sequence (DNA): TGCGCCAGCAGCCAAGAGAGGGTCCAGGGCTACGAGCAGTACTTC. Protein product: CASSQERVQGYEQYF.

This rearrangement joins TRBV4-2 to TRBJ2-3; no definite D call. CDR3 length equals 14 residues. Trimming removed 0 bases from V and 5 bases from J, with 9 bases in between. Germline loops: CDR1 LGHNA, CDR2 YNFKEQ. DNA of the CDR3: TGTGCCAGCAGCCAAGAATTTGGCGAAGATACGCAGTATTTT. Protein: CASSQEFGEDTQYF.